A selection of T cell receptor beta chains follows, all from one sample in a study of cytomegalovirus exposure and HLA in healthy donors. Only in-frame clones appear in the TCRdb table, and some are missing; sequencing was by immunoSEQ multiplex PCR. Of some 140,000 clones in the sample, around 79% were seen once. Sequenced material: PBMCs. The receptors were gathered from a man between 18 and 35 years old in good health and CMV-seronegative. CDR3s include the opening cysteine and the closing phenylalanine or tryptophan. The order of the fields is V gene, CDR3 length, clone size, D gene, J gene, CDR3 DNA, CDR3 protein. D genes are given only for firm matches. A row's size may be missing; if present it is once, few, many or a size class.

TRBV7-9,13,.,.,TRBJ1-1,TGTGCCAGCAGTTTAGGAGGAGGCACTGAAGCTTTCTTT,CASSLGGGTEAFF
TRBV6-1,16,.,.,TRBJ1-1,TGTGCCAGCAGTGAGCTCCGTTGGGAGGGGTTCACTGAAGCTTTCTTT,CASSELRWEGFTEAFF
TRBV18,14,.,TRBD1,TRBJ1-2,TGTGCCAGCTCACCTACCCGGGACAGGGGAGGCTACACCTTC,CASSPTRDRGGYTF
TRBV5-8,13,once,.,TRBJ1-1,TGTGCCAGCAGCTTTAAAGGGGGCACTGAAGCTTTCTTT,CASSFKGGTEAFF
TRBV9,14,.,TRBD1,TRBJ2-7,TGTGCCAGCAGCGTGACAGGGACCCACTACGAGCAGTACTTC,CASSVTGTHYEQYF
TRBV7-2,15,.,TRBD2,TRBJ2-5,TGTGCCAGCAGCTTAACTAGCGGGTCTCAAGAGACCCAGTACTTC,CASSLTSGSQETQYF
TRBV6-1,19,.,TRBD1,TRBJ1-5,TGTGCCAGCAGTGCCTTACTTCGGACAGGGTCGTCGATCAATCAGCCCCAGCATTTT,CASSALLRTGSSINQPQHF
TRBV5-4,14,.,.,TRBJ2-7,TGTGCCAGCAGCCCACAGGGTACTCTTTCAGAGCAGTACTTC,CASSPQGTLSEQYF
TRBV7-7,15,.,TRBD2,TRBJ2-5,TGTGCTAGCAGCTTAGGGCGGGGGGTCCAAGAGACCCAGTACTTC,CASSLGRGVQETQYF
TRBV4-2,17,.,.,TRBJ1-2,TGTGCCAGCAGCCAAGATCCAGAGTCCTCCGGAGGGGTTGGCTACACCTTC,CASSQDPESSGGVGYTF
TRBV4-1,13,.,.,TRBJ1-5,TGCGCCAGCAGCCAAGTTGGGGAGCAGCCCCAGCATTTT,CASSQVGEQPQHF
TRBV7-9,13,few,.,TRBJ1-2,TGTGCCAGCAGCGTCGGGGGGGGGCTCGGCTACACCTTC,CASSVGGGLGYTF
TRBV19,16,.,TRBD2,TRBJ2-3,TGTGCCAGTAGTATGGGGAGGGGCCTGGTCACAGATACGCAGTATTTT,CASSMGRGLVTDTQYF
TRBV15,16,.,.,TRBJ2-3,TGTGCCACCAGCAGAGGAGGGTACGCTGGCACAGATACGCAGTATTTT,CATSRGGYAGTDTQYF
TRBV7-6,17,.,TRBD1,TRBJ2-6,TGTGCCAGCAGCTCAGGGCAGGGGGCCTCTGGGGCCAACGTCCTGACTTTC,CASSSGQGASGANVLTF
TRBV11-2,17,.,TRBD1,TRBJ1-1,TGTGCCAGCAGCCACGGGACAGGGAGACGAGGGAACACTGAAGCTTTCTTT,CASSHGTGRRGNTEAFF
TRBV27,13,.,.,TRBJ2-7,TGTGCCAGTAAGGGTGGGGCCAGCTACGAGCAGTACTTC,CASKGGASYEQYF
TRBV7-8,16,.,.,TRBJ1-4,TGTGCCAGCAGCTCGTTATATAGGAGCCAGGGTGAAAAACTGTTTTTT,CASSSLYRSQGEKLFF
TRBV25-1,15,.,.,TRBJ1-6,TGTGCCAGCAGTGAATTTAGGGGTTCTAATTCACCCCTCCACTTT,CASSEFRGSNSPLHF
TRBV4-3,17,few,.,TRBJ1-2,TGCGCCAGCAGCCAAGTGGTCGCGGCTCTCGAGGACTATGGCTACACCTTC,CASSQVVAALEDYGYTF
TRBV5-1,15,.,TRBD1,TRBJ1-6,TGCGCCAGCAGCTTCCGGACAGGGACTAATTCACCCCTCCACTTT,CASSFRTGTNSPLHF
TRBV11-2,14,few,TRBD1,TRBJ1-4,TGTGCCAGCAGCCGGACAGGTGTCGGCGAAAAACTGTTTTTT,CASSRTGVGEKLFF
TRBV27,16,.,.,TRBJ2-1,TGTGCCAGCAGTTCCCCGGGACTCCGATCCTACAATGAGCAGTTCTTC,CASSSPGLRSYNEQFF
TRBV9,14,.,.,TRBJ2-1,TGTGCCAGCAGCGTAGACAGGGTCCCCAATGAGCAGTTCTTC,CASSVDRVPNEQFF
TRBV6-5,12,.,.,TRBJ1-5,TGTGCCAGCAGCCGAGCAGGTGAGCCCCAGCATTTT,CASSRAGEPQHF
TRBV6-6,12,.,TRBD1,TRBJ1-5,TGTGCCAGCAGTAGACAGGGTCAGCCCCAGCATTTT,CASSRQGQPQHF
TRBV6-1,15,.,.,TRBJ1-2,TGTGCCAGCAGTGAATCCGCAGGCTTGACCTATGGCTACACCTTC,CASSESAGLTYGYTF
TRBV6-1,12,.,TRBD1,TRBJ1-1,TGTGCCAGCAGCACAGGGGTCACTGAAGCTTTCTTT,CASSTGVTEAFF
TRBV2,15,.,.,TRBJ1-6,TGTGCCAGCCGGGATCAGTCCTCCTATAATTCACCCCTCCACTTT,CASRDQSSYNSPLHF
TRBV27,14,once,TRBD1,TRBJ1-2,TGTGCCAGCAGACAGGACAGGGTCGGCTATGGCTACACCTTC,CASRQDRVGYGYTF
TRBV19,13,.,.,TRBJ1-5,TGTGCCAGTAGTATAAGCAGGGTTCAGCCCCAGCATTTT,CASSISRVQPQHF
TRBV12-5,18,.,TRBD1,TRBJ2-2,TGTGCTAGTGGTTTGGTATTGGGTCAGGGGGCTTTATCCGGGGAGCTGTTTTTT,CASGLVLGQGALSGELFF
TRBV9,15,.,.,TRBJ2-7,TGTGCCAGCAGCGTAGGTACGGCAGGGGACCACGAGCAGTACTTC,CASSVGTAGDHEQYF